These T cell receptor beta chains were read from a single sample in a study of OX40 agonist ivuxolimab in advanced cancers. The method was immunoSEQ multiplex PCR; TCRdb's version includes in-frame clones alone and lacks a portion of them. The data show about 40,000 clones, approximately 92% seen once. The source material was CD4+ or CD8+ T cells sorted from blood, sampled in a trial of the OX40 agonist ivuxolimab. These receptors came from an adult with an advanced solid tumor such as melanoma, head and neck, liver or kidney cancer. CDR3s include the opening cysteine and the closing phenylalanine or tryptophan. D genes are given only for firm matches. For some rows the clone size is stated as once, few or many, or as a class when expanded; others skip it.

abundance	d_gene	j_gene	v_gene	CDR3nt	CDR3aa
-	-	TRBJ2-1	TRBV19	TGTGCCAGTAGTATAGATACCCACGGTGAGCAGTTCTTC	CASSIDTHGEQFF
once	TRBD1	TRBJ2-3	TRBV15	TGTGCCACCAGCACTTTGGACAGGCCAGACACAGATACGCAGTATTTT	CATSTLDRPDTDTQYF
-	-	TRBJ1-5	TRBV4-2	TGTGCCAGCAGCCCAGCGGGAGGGGGCAATCAGCCCCAGCATTTT	CASSPAGGGNQPQHF
few	-	TRBJ2-1	TRBV19	TGTGCCAGTAGCGACAACTCCTACAATGAGCAGTTCTTC	CASSDNSYNEQFF
-	TRBD1	TRBJ1-1	TRBV29-1	TGCAGCGTTAAACCGGGACAGAGTTTTTCTGAAGCTTTCTTT	CSVKPGQSFSEAFF
-	-	TRBJ2-6	TRBV5-5	TGTGCCAGCAGCCCGAATCCGACTGTAACCGGGGCCAACGTCCTGACTTTC	CASSPNPTVTGANVLTF
-	TRBD2	TRBJ2-7	TRBV11-3	TGTGCCAGCAGCTTAGGATCAGGGAGGGGATACGAGCAGTACTTC	CASSLGSGRGYEQYF
-	TRBD1	TRBJ1-3	TRBV9	TGTGCCAGCACCTACTCCGGACAGGGGGCGCGTCCCGGAAACACCATATATTTT	CASTYSGQGARPGNTIYF
-	-	TRBJ2-5	TRBV7-2	TGTGCCAGCAGCTTAGTAGGGGGAGTCCAAGAGACCCAGTACTTC	CASSLVGGVQETQYF
-	-	TRBJ1-5	TRBV18	TGTGCCAGCTCACAACAAGAAGGGCCCCAGCATTTT	CASSQQEGPQHF
-	TRBD2	TRBJ2-3	TRBV28	TGTGCCAGCAGTTTTCCACTAGCGGGAGACGTGGTCGAAGCAGATACGCAGTATTTT	CASSFPLAGDVVEADTQYF
once	TRBD2	TRBJ2-2	TRBV11-2	TGTGCCAGCAGCAGGACTAGCGGGAGTAGCGCCGGGGAGCTGTTTTTT	CASSRTSGSSAGELFF
-	TRBD2	TRBJ2-3	TRBV4-1	TGCGCCAGCAGCCAAGATGGGGCAGCGGGAGGGTCAGATACGCAGTATTTT	CASSQDGAAGGSDTQYF
-	TRBD2	TRBJ2-7	TRBV6-5	TGTGCCACGGGACTAGCGGGAGGTACCTACGAGCAGTACTTC	CATGLAGGTYEQYF
-	-	TRBJ1-2	TRBV4-3	TGCGCCAGCAGCCAAGATTTCACAGCCCTGGGTTATGGCTACACCTTC	CASSQDFTALGYGYTF
-	TRBD2	TRBJ2-7	TRBV10-3	TGTGCCATCAGGCGAGCGGGAGAGGGCTACGAGCAGTACTTC	CAIRRAGEGYEQYF
-	-	TRBJ2-7	TRBV12-2	TGTGCAAGTCGCTTAGCCCCCAGCGCCTACGAGCAGTACTTC	CASRLAPSAYEQYF
-	TRBD1	TRBJ1-2	TRBV4-3	TGCGCCAGCAGCCAAGGACAGGGGGTTAACTATGGCTACACCTTC	CASSQGQGVNYGYTF
-	-	TRBJ2-7	TRBV19	TGTGCCAGTAGTATAAGGTCCGGGGAGCAGTACTTC	CASSIRSGEQYF
-	-	TRBJ2-3	TRBV5-4	TGTGCCAGCAGCTTGGGATTTGGTGGGGGGCGCACAGATACGCAGTATTTT	CASSLGFGGGRTDTQYF
-	-	TRBJ1-4	TRBV6-5	TGTGCCAGCGGAGTCGACACAAACCATGAAAAACTGTTTTTT	CASGVDTNHEKLFF
-	-	TRBJ1-3	TRBV18	TGTGCCAGCTCACCCGGACAGACCCCTGGAAACACCATATATTTT	CASSPGQTPGNTIYF
-	-	TRBJ1-4	TRBV4-2	TGTGCCAGCAGCCCCCAGTCGGCAACTAATGAAAAACTGTTTTTT	CASSPQSATNEKLFF
-	-	TRBJ1-1	TRBV18	TGTGCCAGCTCCCGACGGGGAGCTAACACTGAAGCTTTCTTT	CASSRRGANTEAFF
-	TRBD1	TRBJ1-6	TRBV7-9	TGTGCCAGCAGCTTAGTCGGCAGGGGGGATTCACCCCTCCACTTT	CASSLVGRGDSPLHF
-	TRBD1	TRBJ2-5	TRBV9	TGTGCCAGCAGCGTAGCAGGGACAGCAAGAGGGGAGACCCAGTACTTC	CASSVAGTARGETQYF
once	-	TRBJ2-1	TRBV30	TGTGCCTGGAGTGTACTTGAGGGGGAGCAGTTCTTC	CAWSVLEGEQFF
-	-	TRBJ1-2	TRBV7-9	TGTGCCAGCAGCTCCAACAGGCACCCGGGCTATGGCTACACCTTC	CASSSNRHPGYGYTF
-	-	TRBJ2-1	TRBV7-9	TGTGCCAGCAGCAGGGACTCGAATGAGCAGTTCTTC	CASSRDSNEQFF
-	-	TRBJ2-2	TRBV19	TGTGCCAGTAGTATAGATAGGAGGAACACCGGGGAGCTGTTTTTT	CASSIDRRNTGELFF
-	-	TRBJ1-1	TRBV6-6	TGTGCCAGCAGTTATGCTCCGGGGAACACTGAAGCTTTCTTT	CASSYAPGNTEAFF
-	TRBD2	TRBJ2-3	TRBV5-1	TGCGCCAGCAGCTTATTTAGCCTGAGGGCGGGAGTCACAGATACGCAGTATTTT	CASSLFSLRAGVTDTQYF
-	-	TRBJ1-2	TRBV7-2	TGTGCCAGCAGCTTAGTAGGGAGGACCTATGGCTACACCTTC	CASSLVGRTYGYTF
-	-	TRBJ1-1	TRBV4-1	TGCGCCAGCAGCCAAGATCAGTTAGGGGGGGTGAACACTGAAGCTTTCTTT	CASSQDQLGGVNTEAFF
-	-	TRBJ1-2	TRBV7-3	TGTGCCAGCAGCTTAGGAGCTAACTATGGCTACACCTTC	CASSLGANYGYTF
-	-	TRBJ2-5	TRBV11-2	TGTGCCAGCAGCTTCGGACAGCAAGAGACCCAGTACTTC	CASSFGQQETQYF
-	TRBD1	TRBJ1-2	TRBV28	TGTGCCAGCAGTACGGACAGGGACTACACCTTC	CASSTDRDYTF
-	TRBD1	TRBJ1-1	TRBV7-2	TGTGCCAGCAGATCAATTCAGGGGGGCACTGAAGCTTTCTTT	CASRSIQGGTEAFF
-	TRBD1	TRBJ2-7	TRBV5-5	TGTGCCAGCAGAACCCAGGGGGCGAGTGAGCAGTACTTC	CASRTQGASEQYF
-	-	TRBJ2-7	TRBV28	TGTGCCAGCAGTTTCGGGGCCAGGAGGAACGAGCAGTACTTC	CASSFGARRNEQYF
-	-	TRBJ2-2	TRBV5-1	TGCGCCAGCAGCCTGGCAGATACCGGGGAGCTGTTTTTT	CASSLADTGELFF
-	-	TRBJ1-1	TRBV2	TGTGCCAGCAGTGAAGACAGATACACTGAAGCTTTCTTT	CASSEDRYTEAFF
-	TRBD1	TRBJ1-1	TRBV19	TGTGCCAGTAGCACCCAGGGGGCAACTGAAGCTTTCTTT	CASSTQGATEAFF
-	-	TRBJ2-2	TRBV5-4	TGTGCCAGCAGCTACCAAACAGTCAACACCGGGGAGCTGTTTTTT	CASSYQTVNTGELFF
-	TRBD1	TRBJ1-1	TRBV7-8	TGTGCCAGCAGCAAAACAGGGGGCATCACTGAAGCTTTCTTT	CASSKTGGITEAFF